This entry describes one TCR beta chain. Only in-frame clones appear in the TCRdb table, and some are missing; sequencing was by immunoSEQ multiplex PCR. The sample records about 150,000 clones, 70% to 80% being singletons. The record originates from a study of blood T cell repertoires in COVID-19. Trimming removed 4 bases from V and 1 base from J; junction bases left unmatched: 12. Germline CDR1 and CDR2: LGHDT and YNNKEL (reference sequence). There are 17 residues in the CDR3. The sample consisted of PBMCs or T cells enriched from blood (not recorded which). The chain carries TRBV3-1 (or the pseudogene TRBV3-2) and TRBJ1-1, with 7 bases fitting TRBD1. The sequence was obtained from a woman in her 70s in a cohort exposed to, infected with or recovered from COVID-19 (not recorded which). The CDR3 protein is CASSLDPAGGSNTEAFF. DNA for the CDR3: TGTGCCAGCAGCCTTGATCCGGCAGGGGGATCGAACACTGAAGCTTTCTTT.